The 6 T cell receptor beta chains below all came from one sample that was sequenced in a study of identical twins. TCRdb processed the 5' RACE reads anew with MiXCR; each CDR3 protein has one entry. Counted here are 310,000 or so distinct CDR3 sequences, approximately 8% occurring once; the ten biggest clones make up roughly 2.1%. This same sample was also part of a study on yellow fever vaccine responses in identical twins.

Sequencing used memory (CD45RO+) T cells sorted from blood. The source of these receptors is a woman aged 18-30 years in good health.

This rearrangement joins TRBV11-2 to TRBJ1-1; D is unresolved. Looked up from germline, CDR1 is SGHAT and CDR2 is FQNNGV. Between the trimmed V and J ends, which lost 11 bases and 6 bases, there was a span of 22 bases. There are 14 residues in the CDR3. The DNA for the CDR3 is TGTGCCTGGTCGCGTTCTCGCCTTAGCGCTGAAGCTTTCTTT. Its protein product is CAWSRSRLSAEAFF.

This clonotype was seen repeatedly, ten times or more. The chain uses TRBV12-3 or TRBV12-4 and TRBJ1-1; D remains ambiguous. With 2 bases removed from V and 1 base from J, the gap between germline ends came to 5 bases. The CDR3 consists of 13 residues. CDR3 in amino acids: CASSLLANTEAFF. Written as DNA, the CDR3 is TGTGCCAGCAGTTTATTAGCGAACACTGAAGCTTTCTTT.

This clonotype has at least ten counts. The rearrangement links TRBV11-2 to TRBJ1-1; 7 bases are shared with TRBD1. The CDR3 runs 15 residues. CDR1 is SGHAT and CDR2 is FQNNGV in the germline V gene. Trimming took 3 bases from V and 0 from J; bases not matched to a gene: 4. CDR3 coding DNA: TGTGCCAGCAGCTTGGACAGGCTGATGAACACTGAAGCTTTCTTT. Translating gives CASSLDRLMNTEAFF.

This chain uses TRBV2 with TRBJ2-5, with a weak D call TRBD2 (5 bases). In germline, CDR1 is SNHLY, CDR2 FYNNEI. CDR3 length equals 13 residues. Trimming shortened V by 6 bases and J by 3 bases, and 11 bases separated the two germline ends. The CDR3 reads CASRKTRKETQYF. CDR3 DNA sequence: TGTGCCAGCAGGAAAACTAGAAAAGAGACCCAGTACTTC.

The V gene is TRBV15, the J gene TRBJ2-5, with a possible D match to TRBD2 (6 bases). The CDR3 totals 15 residues. V lost 3 bases and J lost 5, with 16 bases in between. The germline V gene encodes CDR1 LNHNV and CDR2 YYDKDF (reference sequence). CDR3 DNA: TGTGCCACCAGCAGGGAAAAAACTAGCCGGGAGACCCAGTACTTC. Protein product: CATSREKTSRETQYF.

This clonotype showed up just a few times. V gene TRBV20-1 combines with J gene TRBJ1-2, with D uncertain. There are 12 residues in the CDR3. V lost 6 bases to trimming and J lost 8 bases, with 16 bases between them. The germline V gene encodes CDR1 DFQATT and CDR2 SNEGSKA (reference sequence). The CDR3 DNA reads as TGCAGTGCCGAGAAGGATTCGGCCGGCTACACCTTC. Residues: CSAEKDSAGYTF.